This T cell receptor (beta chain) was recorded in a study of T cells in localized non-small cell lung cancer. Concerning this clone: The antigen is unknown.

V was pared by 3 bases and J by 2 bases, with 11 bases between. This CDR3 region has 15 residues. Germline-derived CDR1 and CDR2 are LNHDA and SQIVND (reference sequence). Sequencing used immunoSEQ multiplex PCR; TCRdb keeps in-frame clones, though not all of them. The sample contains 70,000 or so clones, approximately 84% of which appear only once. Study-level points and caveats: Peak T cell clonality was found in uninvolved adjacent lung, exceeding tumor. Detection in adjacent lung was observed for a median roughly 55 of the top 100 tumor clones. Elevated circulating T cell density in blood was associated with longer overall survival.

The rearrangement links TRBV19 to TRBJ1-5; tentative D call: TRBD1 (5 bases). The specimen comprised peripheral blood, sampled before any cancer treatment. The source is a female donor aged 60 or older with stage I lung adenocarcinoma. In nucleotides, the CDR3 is TGTGCCAGTAGTATGTTTAGGGGAGGCAATCAGCCCCAGCATTTT. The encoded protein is CASSMFRGGNQPQHF.